The clone carrying this TCR beta chain was counted a single time. V was cut by 2 bases and J by 1 base, with 6 bases left in between. CDR1 is SEHNR, CDR2 FQNEAQ, per germline (reference sequence). This CDR3 region has 14 residues. This sample stems from a study of OX40 agonist ivuxolimab in advanced cancers. About the research overall: Of the participants, roughly 40% had some prior anti-PD-1, anti-PD-L1 or anti-CTLA-4 therapy, which was allowed. Among those treated, three patients had partial responses, one with hepatocellular carcinoma and two with cutaneous melanoma.

Method: immunoSEQ multiplex PCR; TCRdb's copy keeps in-frame clones and lacks some. The sample holds under 100,000 clones, around four fifths seen once. The sequences come from CD4+ or CD8+ T cells sorted from blood, collected in a trial of the OX40 agonist ivuxolimab. This rearrangement joins TRBV7-9 to TRBJ1-5; a weak D match, TRBD1 (6 bases). This clonotype was sampled from an adult with an advanced solid tumor such as melanoma, head and neck, liver or kidney cancer. CDR3 DNA: TGTGCCAGCAGCTTAAGGGGGAGCAATCAGCCCCAGCATTTT. Translated: CASSLRGSNQPQHF.